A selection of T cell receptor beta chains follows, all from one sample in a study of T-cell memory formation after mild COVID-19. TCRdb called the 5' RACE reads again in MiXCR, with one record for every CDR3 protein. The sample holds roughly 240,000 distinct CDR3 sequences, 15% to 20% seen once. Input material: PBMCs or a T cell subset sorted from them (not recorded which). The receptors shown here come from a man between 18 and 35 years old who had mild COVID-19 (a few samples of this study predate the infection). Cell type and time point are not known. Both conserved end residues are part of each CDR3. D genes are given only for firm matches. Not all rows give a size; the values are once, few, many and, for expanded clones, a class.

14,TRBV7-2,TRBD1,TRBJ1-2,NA,CASSAWTGGDGYTF,TGTGCCAGCAGCGCCTGGACAGGGGGTGACGGCTACACCTTC
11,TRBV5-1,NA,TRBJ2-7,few,CASRSGREQYF,TGCGCCAGCAGATCAGGGCGCGAGCAGTACTTC
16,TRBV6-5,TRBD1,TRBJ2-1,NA,CASSSGQGVRYNEQFF,TGTGCCAGCAGCTCCGGACAGGGGGTGAGGTACAATGAGCAGTTCTTC
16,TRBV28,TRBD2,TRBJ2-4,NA,CASSLPTGTSGNIQYF,TGTGCCAGCAGTTTACCGACCGGGACTAGCGGGAACATTCAGTACTTC
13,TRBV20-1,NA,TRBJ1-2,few,CSATPGGGYGYTF,TGCAGTGCTACCCCTGGAGGTGGCTATGGCTACACCTTC
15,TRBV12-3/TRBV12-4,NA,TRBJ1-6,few,CASSPGQILNSPLHF,TGTGCCAGCAGTCCCGGACAGATCCTTAATTCACCCCTCCACTTT
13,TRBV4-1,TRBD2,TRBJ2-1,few,CASSAAGSNEQFF,TGCGCCAGCAGCGCAGCGGGGAGCAATGAGCAGTTCTTC
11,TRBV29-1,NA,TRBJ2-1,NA,CSVDRVDEQFF,TGCAGCGTTGACAGGGTGGATGAGCAGTTCTTC
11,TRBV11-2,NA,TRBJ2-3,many,CASRETDTQYF,TGTGCCAGCAGGGAGACAGATACGCAGTATTTT
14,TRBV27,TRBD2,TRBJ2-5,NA,CASKLGLAVETQYF,TGTGCCAGCAAGTTGGGACTAGCAGTGGAGACCCAGTACTTC
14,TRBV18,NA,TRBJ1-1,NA,CASSPRSGNTEAFF,TGTGCCAGCTCACCGCGAAGTGGGAACACTGAAGCTTTCTTT
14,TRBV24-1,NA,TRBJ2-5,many,CATSDPGQQETQYF,TGTGCCACCAGTGATCCTGGACAGCAAGAGACCCAGTACTTC
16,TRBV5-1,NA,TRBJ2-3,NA,CASSLGVGPGTDTQYF,TGCGCCAGCAGCTTGGGCGTTGGACCCGGCACAGATACGCAGTATTTT
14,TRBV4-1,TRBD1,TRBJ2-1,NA,CASSPRTGGSEQFF,TGCGCCAGCAGCCCCAGGACAGGGGGAAGTGAGCAGTTCTTC
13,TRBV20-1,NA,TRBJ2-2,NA,CSARVSTAGELFF,TGCAGTGCTAGAGTCTCCACAGCCGGGGAGCTGTTTTTT
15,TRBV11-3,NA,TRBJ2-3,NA,CASSLDAGYTDTQYF,TGTGCCAGCAGCTTAGATGCCGGGTACACAGATACGCAGTATTTT
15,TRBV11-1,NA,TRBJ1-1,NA,CASSFGAGESSEAFF,TGTGCCAGCAGCTTTGGGGCCGGGGAGTCATCTGAAGCTTTCTTT
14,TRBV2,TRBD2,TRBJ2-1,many,CASSLAGGPDEQFF,TGTGCCAGCAGCCTAGCGGGGGGGCCCGATGAGCAGTTCTTC
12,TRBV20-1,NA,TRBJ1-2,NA,CSARNGGYGYTF,TGCAGTGCTAGAAACGGGGGCTATGGCTACACCTTC
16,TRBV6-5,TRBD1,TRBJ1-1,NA,CASSHRDRLRPRKAFF,TGTGCCAGCAGTCACCGGGACAGGTTGAGGCCGAGGAAGGCTTTCTTT
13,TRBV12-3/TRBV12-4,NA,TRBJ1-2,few,CASSLGHTYGYTF,TGTGCCAGCAGTCTGGGACACACCTATGGCTACACCTTC
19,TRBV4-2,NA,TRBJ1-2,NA,CASSQDGLGLQVADYGYTF,TGTGCCAGCAGCCAAGATGGGCTGGGGCTACAGGTGGCGGACTATGGCTACACCTTC
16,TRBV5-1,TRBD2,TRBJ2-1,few,CASSLAGLAGGNEQFF,TGCGCCAGCAGCTTGGCCGGACTAGCGGGGGGCAATGAGCAGTTCTTC
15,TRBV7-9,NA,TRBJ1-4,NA,CASSLGFSPGEKLFF,TGTGCCAGCAGCTTAGGTTTCTCCCCGGGTGAAAAACTGTTTTTT
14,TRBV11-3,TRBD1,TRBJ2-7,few,CASSKGGDSYEQYF,TGTGCCAGCAGCAAAGGGGGCGACTCCTACGAGCAGTACTTC
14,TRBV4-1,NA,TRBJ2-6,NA,CATNGVPGANVLTF,TGCGCCACCAATGGGGTCCCGGGGGCCAACGTCCTGACTTTC
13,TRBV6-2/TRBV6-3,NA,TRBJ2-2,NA,CASSYSPSRELFF,TGTGCCAGCAGTTACTCGCCCAGTAGGGAGCTGTTTTTT
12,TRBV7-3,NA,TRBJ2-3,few,CASSRGGGTQYF,TGTGCCAGCAGTCGTGGTGGGGGAACGCAGTATTTT
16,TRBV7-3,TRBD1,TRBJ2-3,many,CASSDLPGQGLDTQYF,TGTGCCAGCAGCGATCTTCCCGGACAGGGATTAGATACGCAGTATTTT
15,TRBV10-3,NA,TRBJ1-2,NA,CAISDSAGPTLGYTF,TGTGCCATCAGTGATTCGGCAGGACCCACCCTAGGCTACACCTTC
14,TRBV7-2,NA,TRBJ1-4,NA,CASSVGTSDKKLFF,TGTGCCAGCAGCGTCGGGACATCCGATAAAAAACTGTTTTTT
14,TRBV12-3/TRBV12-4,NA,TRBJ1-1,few,CASSFGGMNTEAFF,TGTGCCAGCAGTTTTGGGGGAATGAACACTGAAGCTTTCTTT